These T cell receptor beta chains were read from a single sample in a study of blood T cell repertoires in COVID-19. Repertoires were generated with immunoSEQ multiplex PCR, while TCRdb's copy carries only in-frame clones and drops some. The sample consists of roughly 180,000 clones, approximately 80% of them appearing once. The sequencing input was PBMCs or T cells enriched from blood (not recorded which). The receptors come from a woman aged 55-69 years who had recovered from COVID-19. Both conserved end residues are part of each CDR3. D genes are given only for firm matches. The listing skips clone size in some rows; elsewhere it reads once, few, many or a size class.

abundance: few
v_gene: TRBV28
d_gene: TRBD1
j_gene: TRBJ1-5
CDR3nt: TGTGCCAGCAGCCGGGACAGGGTCCAGCCCCAGCATTTT
CDR3aa: CASSRDRVQPQHF

abundance: -
v_gene: TRBV11-3
d_gene: -
j_gene: TRBJ2-3
CDR3nt: TGTGCCAGCAGCCTAGCAGTAGGGGAGGTAGGGGCAGATACGCAGTATTTT
CDR3aa: CASSLAVGEVGADTQYF

abundance: few
v_gene: TRBV7-8
d_gene: -
j_gene: TRBJ2-7
CDR3nt: TGTGCCAGCAGTCAGATTCAGGGGAGCTACGAGCAGTACTTC
CDR3aa: CASSQIQGSYEQYF

abundance: -
v_gene: TRBV10-1
d_gene: TRBD1
j_gene: TRBJ1-1
CDR3nt: TGCGCCGGGGAGACAGGGAGAGGCATCGGGACTGAAGCTTTCTTT
CDR3aa: CAGETGRGIGTEAFF

abundance: -
v_gene: TRBV3-1/TRBV3-2
d_gene: -
j_gene: TRBJ1-4
CDR3nt: TGTGCCAGCAGCCAATGGTTGCCAGGGATCGGGGGAACTAATGAAAAACTGTTTTTT
CDR3aa: CASSQWLPGIGGTNEKLFF

abundance: -
v_gene: TRBV11-2
d_gene: -
j_gene: TRBJ1-1
CDR3nt: TGTGCCAGCAGCTTGGGGGGGCTTTACACTGAAGCTTTCTTT
CDR3aa: CASSLGGLYTEAFF

abundance: -
v_gene: TRBV7-6
d_gene: -
j_gene: TRBJ2-5
CDR3nt: TGTGCCAGCAGTAGAGGGGAGACCCAGTACTTC
CDR3aa: CASSRGETQYF

abundance: few
v_gene: TRBV2
d_gene: -
j_gene: TRBJ2-2
CDR3nt: TGTGCCAGCAGGCTAGACGGGAACACCGGGGAGCTGTTTTTT
CDR3aa: CASRLDGNTGELFF

abundance: -
v_gene: TRBV20-1
d_gene: -
j_gene: TRBJ1-2
CDR3nt: TGCAGTGCTTCAGGGAATGGCTACACCTTC
CDR3aa: CSASGNGYTF

abundance: once
v_gene: TRBV19
d_gene: -
j_gene: TRBJ2-1
CDR3nt: TGTGCCAGTACCCCGGGGAGCCTCTCCTACAATGAGCAGTTCTTC
CDR3aa: CASTPGSLSYNEQFF

abundance: -
v_gene: TRBV5-1
d_gene: -
j_gene: TRBJ1-1
CDR3nt: TGCGCCAGCAGCTTGAGTGGCCTGATGAACACTGAAGCTTTCTTT
CDR3aa: CASSLSGLMNTEAFF

abundance: once
v_gene: TRBV10-2
d_gene: TRBD2
j_gene: TRBJ2-2
CDR3nt: TGCGCCACTCCGGGACTAGCGGGACCCACCACCGGGGAGCTGTTTTTT
CDR3aa: CATPGLAGPTTGELFF

abundance: once
v_gene: TRBV6-5
d_gene: -
j_gene: TRBJ2-7
CDR3nt: TGTGCCAGCAGCGCCGGTCCCGAGCAGTACTTC
CDR3aa: CASSAGPEQYF

abundance: -
v_gene: TRBV24-1
d_gene: TRBD1
j_gene: TRBJ2-3
CDR3nt: TGTGCCACCAGTGGGACAGGGTGGAATACGCAGTATTTT
CDR3aa: CATSGTGWNTQYF

abundance: -
v_gene: TRBV10-3
d_gene: -
j_gene: TRBJ1-2
CDR3nt: TGTGCCATCAGTGATGGGGCAGACAGCTATGGCTACACCTTC
CDR3aa: CAISDGADSYGYTF

abundance: -
v_gene: TRBV16
d_gene: -
j_gene: TRBJ2-7
CDR3nt: TGTGCCAGCAGCCAAACAGTGGGCGAGCAGTACTTC
CDR3aa: CASSQTVGEQYF

abundance: once
v_gene: TRBV7-9
d_gene: TRBD1
j_gene: TRBJ2-1
CDR3nt: TGTGCCAGCAGCCCGGACAGGGGGCGCGACAATGAGCAGTTCTTC
CDR3aa: CASSPDRGRDNEQFF

abundance: -
v_gene: TRBV6-5
d_gene: TRBD2
j_gene: TRBJ2-5
CDR3nt: TGTGCCAGCAGTTATAGGGGAGGGACCTCAGAGACCCAGTACTTC
CDR3aa: CASSYRGGTSETQYF